These 18 T cell receptor beta chains came from one sample sequenced in a study of type 1 regulatory T cells. Their antigen targets remain unknown. TCRdb reprocessed the reads with MiXCR, giving one entry per CDR3 protein. Of fewer than 30,000 distinct CDR3 sequences listed, around 77% are singletons. Sequencing was carried out using cultured T cells, either the whole culture or a sorted T cell fraction (not recorded which). Subset given: Tr1-enriched cell product generated in vitro against host alloantigens. The receptors derive from a human donor in good health.

V and J are TRBV29-1 and TRBJ1-2; a possible D gene is TRBD1 (6 bases). V was clipped by 8 bases and J by 4 bases, with 14 bases between them. Germline-derived CDR1 and CDR2 are SQVTM and ANQGSEA. This CDR3 region has 12 residues. CDR3 coding DNA: TGCAGCTCCCAAGACAGGTTCTATGGCTACACCTTC. Its protein is CSSQDRFYGYTF.

V is TRBV5-1 and J is TRBJ2-5; D unclear. Per the germline V gene, CDR1 is SGHRS and CDR2 is YFSETQ. CDR3 length equals 11 residues. V dropped 0 bases and J dropped 3 bases, with 0 bases sitting between them. CDR3: CASSLEETQYF. The CDR3 coding sequence is TGCGCCAGCAGCTTGGAAGAGACCCAGTACTTC.

This clonotype was seen a few times. The chain employs TRBV20-1 and TRBJ2-4; TRBD2 agrees at 15 bases. This CDR3 is built from 18 residues. Germline V lookup: CDR1 DFQATT, CDR2 SNEGSKA (reference sequence). Germline trimming cut 3 bases from V and 0 bases from J; bases unmatched to any gene: 6. The CDR3 region has the DNA TGCAGTGCTAGGCCGGGACTAGCGGGGGGTGGAGCCAAAAACATTCAGTACTTC. This gives the protein CSARPGLAGGGAKNIQYF.

A remark on this clonotype: A junction end diverges from the germline sequence, so it may reflect a read error. The genes are TRBV4-1 and TRBJ2-4; 8 bases match TRBD2. The CDR3 spans 15 residues. Germline V gene sequence: CDR1 MGHRA, CDR2 YSYEKL. The CDR3 is CASSQLGLAQNIQYF. The CDR3 DNA reads as TGCGCCAGCAGCCAATTAGGACTAGCCCAAAACATTCAGTACTTC.

As for this clonotype: A read error may explain this, as a much larger clone is one base away. The rearrangement links TRBV11-3 to TRBJ2-2, with D perhaps TRBD2 (5 bases). V was shortened by 6 bases and J by 6 bases, with 11 bases between the two germline ends. There are 13 residues in the CDR3. Germline CDR1 SGHNT, CDR2 YENEEA. The CDR3 bases are TGTGCCAGCAGACGTGAGAGGGCCGGGGAGCTGTTTTTT. Protein product: CASRRERAGELFF.

This chain joins TRBV6-1 and TRBJ1-5; possible D gene TRBD1, 5 bases. CDR1 and CDR2 from the germline V gene are MNHNS and SASEGT. V dropped 0 bases and J dropped 7 bases, with 10 bases sitting between them. The CDR3 is 14 residues long. In nucleotides, the CDR3 is TGTGCCAGCAGTGAAGCCACAAGGGGACAGCCCCAGCATTTT. Protein sequence: CASSEATRGQPQHF.

The genes are TRBV2 and TRBJ2-1; 14 bases fit TRBD2. The CDR3 consists of 15 residues. The ends lost 7 bases at V and 6 bases at J; junction bases unmatched: 5. In germline, CDR1 is SNHLY, CDR2 FYNNEI. The CDR3 DNA reads as TGTGCCAGCACCGGACTAGCGGGGGGCGGCAATGAGCAGTTCTTC. Its translation: CASTGLAGGGNEQFF.

The table lists this clonotype with a few counts. The chain couples TRBV6-5 to TRBJ2-2; weak D call: TRBD1 (5 bases). V was shortened by 5 bases and J by 6 bases, with 19 bases between the two germline ends. The CDR3 contains 16 residues. Germline V gene sequence: CDR1 MNHEY, CDR2 SVGAGI. CDR3 in amino acids: CASSPLLTVRPGELFF. The CDR3 DNA sequence: TGTGCCAGCAGTCCGCTTTTGACAGTTCGGCCCGGGGAGCTGTTTTTT.

In DNA form, the CDR3 reads TGCGCCAGCAGCCAAGGGTGGGGGGCGCCCCTCGAGCAGTACTTC. Amino acid sequence: CASSQGWGAPLEQYF. The rearrangement joins TRBV4-1 to TRBJ2-7; D may correspond to TRBD1 or TRBD2 (6 bases each). The length of the CDR3 is 15 residues. V was pared by 1 base and J by 6 bases, with 16 bases between. Germline loops: CDR1 MGHRA, CDR2 YSYEKL.

The V and J genes are TRBV12-3 or TRBV12-4 and TRBJ1-3; D is ambiguous. Trimming removed 1 base from V and 0 bases from J, with 10 bases in between. The CDR3 runs to 16 residues. The CDR3 coding sequence is TGTGCCAGCAGTTTAGAGCAGAAAATCTCTGGAAACACCATATATTTT. Amino acid sequence: CASSLEQKISGNTIYF.

The gene calls are TRBV7-9 and TRBJ1-2; 7 bases are shared with TRBD1. The J segment lost 5 bases and the V segment lost 4 bases, leaving 10 bases of the junction unmatched. CDR1 and CDR2 from the germline V gene are SEHNR and FQNEAQ (reference sequence). The CDR3 spans 15 residues. The CDR3 loop reads CASSSGDSPSYGYTF. The CDR3 DNA reads as TGTGCCAGCAGCTCGGGGGACAGCCCCTCTTATGGCTACACCTTC. Drawing the rest from reference TRBV7-9 and TRBJ1-2, the complete variable domain is DTGVSQNPRHKITKRGQNVTFRCDPISEHNRLYWYRQTLGQGPEFLTYFQNEAQLEKSRLLSDRFSAERPKGSFSTLEIQRTEQGDSAMYLCASSSGDSPSYGYTFGSGTRLTVV.

By share of the sample, this clonotype is medium-sized. The gene calls are TRBV12-5 and TRBJ2-3; no reliable D call. V was clipped by 1 base and J by 7 bases, with 12 bases between them. The CDR3 is 14 amino acids. Germline V CDR1 and CDR2: LGHNT, FRNRAP. The CDR3 sequence: CASGLALGINTQYF. CDR3 sequence (DNA): TGTGCTAGTGGTTTGGCCCTGGGGATAAATACGCAGTATTTT.

The chain combines TRBV4-2 with TRBJ2-2; 11 bases fit TRBD2. Per the germline V gene, CDR1 is LGHNA and CDR2 is YNFKEQ. CDR3 size: 18 residues. Trimming took 4 bases from V and 2 from J; bases not matched to a gene: 9. The CDR3 loop reads CASSRHLAGGRNTGELFF. The CDR3 nucleotides read TGTGCCAGCAGCCGTCATCTAGCGGGGGGCAGAAACACCGGGGAGCTGTTTTTT.

The CDR3 DNA follows: TGTGCCAGCAGCTTAGTGGTCGGGAACCTGAACACTGAAGCTTTCTTT. Translated: CASSLVVGNLNTEAFF. The chain couples TRBV11-3 to TRBJ1-1, with no clear D. This CDR3 has 16 amino acids. Germline CDR1 and CDR2: SGHNT and YENEEA. V shed 1 base and J shed 0 bases, with 12 bases lying between them.

The genes are TRBV5-1 and TRBJ1-2, with D unclear. V shed 4 bases and J shed 4 bases, with 11 bases lying between them. This CDR3 has 13 residues. CDR1 and CDR2 from the germline V gene are SGHRS and YFSETQ. CDR3 residues: CASSTDRSYGYTF. CDR3 DNA: TGCGCCAGCAGCACAGATCGCAGCTATGGCTACACCTTC.

The chain has TRBV5-1 and TRBJ2-1; D unclear. The germline V gene has CDR1 SGHRS and CDR2 YFSETQ. The length of the CDR3 is 14 residues. Between the trimmed V and J ends, which lost 0 bases and 7 bases, there was a span of 11 bases. CDR3 DNA sequence: TGCGCCAGCAGCTTGGCCCAGACTTTTAATGAGCAGTTCTTC. Its protein is CASSLAQTFNEQFF.

Judged by abundance, this clonotype is large. The chain is built from TRBV27 and TRBJ2-5, with D uncertain. The CDR3 runs 13 residues. Germline loops: CDR1 MNHEY, CDR2 SMNVEV (reference sequence). V shed 3 bases and J shed 5 bases, with 10 bases lying between them. The CDR3 loop reads CASSFYIGETQYF. The CDR3 DNA sequence: TGTGCCAGCAGTTTTTATATCGGGGAGACCCAGTACTTC.

J is TRBJ2-1 and V is TRBV5-1; D is undetermined. The CDR3 loop spans 13 amino acids. From germline, CDR1 is SGHRS and CDR2 YFSETQ. Trimming took 5 bases from V and 2 from J, leaving 8 bases between them. CDR3 nucleotides: TGCGCCAGCAGTGGACGACCCTACAATGAGCAGTTCTTC. This sequence encodes CASSGRPYNEQFF.